Below, 31 T cell receptor beta chains from the same sample are listed, as sequenced in a study of cytomegalovirus exposure and HLA in healthy donors. Data came from immunoSEQ multiplex PCR; TCRdb stores just in-frame clones and leaves some out. This table has around 160,000 clones, about 90% appearing once. Sequenced: PBMCs. The receptors derive from a woman aged 18 to 35 in good health and CMV-seropositive.

V is TRBV7-9 and J is TRBJ2-3; TRBD2 agrees at 12 bases. V trimming: 4 bases; J trimming: 6 bases; junction bases outside the gene matches: 5. Germline V lookup: CDR1 SEHNR, CDR2 FQNEAQ (reference sequence). The CDR3 contains 15 residues. The CDR3 spells CASSSLAGGRDTQYF. CDR3 DNA: TGTGCCAGCAGCTCTCTAGCGGGGGGGCGGGATACGCAGTATTTT.

The V gene is TRBV5-1, the J gene TRBJ2-2, with 10 bases fitting TRBD1. Germline assignment: CDR1 SGHRS and CDR2 YFSETQ. The CDR3 is 18 residues long. V lost 1 base and J lost 0; bases outside the gene matches: 6. CDR3 bases: TGCGCCAGCAGCTTGAAGAGGACAGGGGGAACGAACACCGGGGAGCTGTTTTTT. Encoded protein: CASSLKRTGGTNTGELFF.

The chain has TRBV28 and TRBJ2-3; D might be TRBD2 (6 bases). In germline, CDR1 is MDHEN, CDR2 SYDVKM. The CDR3 is 17 amino acids. V was trimmed by 4 bases and J by 4 bases, leaving 21 bases between them. The CDR3 is CASSSAGGVVISDTQYF. For the CDR3, the DNA is TGTGCCAGCAGTTCCGCCGGCGGGGTCGTAATTTCAGATACGCAGTATTTT.

The table lists this clone with a few counts. The chain employs TRBV7-8 and TRBJ1-5; maybe TRBD1 (5 bases). The ends were cut back, 2 bases at V and 7 bases at J, with 18 bases in the middle. Germline V gene sequence: CDR1 SGHVS, CDR2 FQNEAQ. The CDR3 has 16 amino acids. The CDR3 is CASSLLNRSVVQPQHF. The CDR3 DNA reads as TGTGCCAGCAGCTTACTTAACAGGTCGGTGGTCCAGCCCCAGCATTTT.

The table lists this clone with a count of one. The V gene is TRBV28, the J gene TRBJ1-5; D not certain. The CDR3 loop spans 16 amino acids. The V gene lost 3 bases and the J gene lost 4 bases, with 16 bases spanning the gap. Germline V lookup: CDR1 MDHEN, CDR2 SYDVKM. CDR3 amino acids: CASSLWAGGTNQPQHF. DNA of the CDR3: TGTGCCAGCAGTTTGTGGGCGGGTGGAACAAATCAGCCCCAGCATTTT.

The chain couples TRBV9 to TRBJ2-2; 14 nucleotides agree with TRBD2. V was pared by 3 bases and J by 6 bases, with 4 bases of the junction left unmatched. Germline V gene sequence: CDR1 SGDLS, CDR2 YYNGEE. The CDR3 runs to 16 residues. The CDR3 spells CASSGTSGGWAGELFF. The CDR3 DNA reads as TGTGCCAGCAGCGGGACTAGCGGGGGGTGGGCCGGGGAGCTGTTTTTT.

The chain has TRBV4-2 and TRBJ2-7; 10 nucleotides align to TRBD2. Trimming cost V 3 bases and J 0 bases; bases outside gene matches: 5. The CDR3 runs to 16 residues. Germline lookup yields CDR1 LGHNA and CDR2 YNFKEQ. CDR3 bases: TGTGCCAGCAGCCAGGAATGGACTAGCGGCTCCTACGAGCAGTACTTC. Translated: CASSQEWTSGSYEQYF.

J is TRBJ2-1 and V is TRBV10-3; TRBD2 matches at 7 bases. Germline V lookup: CDR1 ENHRY, CDR2 SYGVKD. This CDR3 has 14 residues. After removal of 7 bases from V and 7 bases from J, the junction contained 10 bases not matched to a gene. The CDR3 DNA is TGTGCCATCATGGGGACTAAGGTGGGGAATGAGCAGTTCTTC. It encodes CAIMGTKVGNEQFF.

This clone was seen a handful of times. The chain employs TRBV6-5 and TRBJ2-7; D unclear. This CDR3 region has 11 residues. Germline CDR1 and CDR2: MNHEY and SVGAGI. The V end lost 2 bases, the J end lost 3 bases, and 2 bases lay between the germline ends. In DNA, the CDR3 is TGTGCCAGCAGTTACCTCTACGAGCAGTACTTC. Its translation is CASSYLYEQYF.

V is TRBV19 and J is TRBJ2-3; 8 nucleotides agree with TRBD2. Germline V gene sequence: CDR1 LNHDA, CDR2 SQIVND (reference sequence). Trimming at V came to 6 bases and at J to 0 bases, leaving 5 bases not matched to a gene. CDR3 length: 15 amino acids. In DNA, the CDR3 is TGTGCCAGTAGGGACAGCGGGGGTAGCACAGATACGCAGTATTTT. Protein sequence: CASRDSGGSTDTQYF.

The chain employs TRBV5-1 and TRBJ2-7; TRBD1 matches at 7 bases. Germline V gene lookup returns CDR1 SGHRS and CDR2 YFSETQ. After removal of 0 bases from V and 3 bases from J, the junction contained 3 bases not matched to a gene. The CDR3 length is 14 residues. The CDR3 DNA reads TGCGCCAGCAGCTTGGAACAGGGGTTCTACGAGCAGTACTTC. Its protein is CASSLEQGFYEQYF.

This clone has just one count. This chain links TRBV7-2 with TRBJ1-1; no firm D call. V dropped 6 bases and J dropped 2 bases, with 16 bases sitting between them. CDR1 is SGHTA, CDR2 FQGNSA, per germline. The CDR3 has 15 residues. This chain's CDR3 is CASSLTSSGNTEAFF. Written as DNA, the CDR3 is TGTGCCAGCAGTTTAACATCCTCGGGAAACACTGAAGCTTTCTTT.

The rearrangement joins TRBV2 to TRBJ2-2, with 9 bases matching TRBD1. V was pared by 7 bases and J by 5 bases, with 8 bases of the junction left unmatched. Germline-derived CDR1 and CDR2 are SNHLY and FYNNEI. This CDR3 is 15 amino acids long. The DNA for the CDR3 is TGTGCCAGCACTCTACAGGGGGCTAAGACCGGGGAGCTGTTTTTT. Translating it yields CASTLQGAKTGELFF. The full variable domain, in which reference TRBV2 and TRBJ2-2 provide the parts outside the CDR3, is EPEVTQTPSHQVTQMGQEVILRCVPISNHLYFYWYRQILGQKVEFLVSFYNNEISEKSEIFDDQFSVERPDGSNFTLKIRSTKLEDSAMYFCASTLQGAKTGELFFGEGSRLTVL.

The genes are TRBV7-3 and TRBJ2-1, with 8 bases aligning to TRBD2. The CDR3 extends over 17 amino acids. CDR1 is SGHTA, CDR2 FQGTGA, per germline. With 3 bases clipped from V and 6 bases from J, the junction kept 13 bases outside the gene matches. The CDR3 nucleotides read TGTGCCAGCAGCTTCCGCGGCCGACTAGCGCAGGGCAATGAGCAGTTCTTC. It encodes CASSFRGRLAQGNEQFF.

The V call is TRBV7-6, the J call TRBJ1-2; TRBD1 matches at 7 bases. J gave up 6 bases and V 4 bases, and 2 bases lay outside the gene matches. CDR3 size: 12 residues. Germline V lookup: CDR1 SGHVS, CDR2 FNYEAQ. CDR3 residues: CASSSQGDGYTF. CDR3 DNA: TGTGCCAGCAGCTCCCAGGGGGATGGCTACACCTTC. Filled out from reference TRBV7-6 and TRBJ1-2, the complete variable domain reads GAGVSQSPRYKVTKRGQDVALRCDPISGHVSLYWYRQALGQGPEFLTYFNYEAQQDKSGLPNDRFSAERPEGSISTLTIQRTEQRDSAMYRCASSSQGDGYTFGSGTRLTVV.

The chain couples TRBV28 to TRBJ1-3, with 11 bases that match TRBD1. From germline, CDR1 is MDHEN and CDR2 SYDVKM. The CDR3 consists of 20 residues. Trimming took 4 bases from V and 2 from J; bases not matched to a gene: 16. The CDR3 DNA sequence: TGTGCCAGCAGTTCCTATAAAATATCCGGGACAGGGGGTACTGGAAACACCATATATTTT. As protein: CASSSYKISGTGGTGNTIYF.

The gene calls are TRBV19 and TRBJ1-1; the D gene is possibly TRBD1 (6 bases). V lost 7 bases and J 3 bases, leaving 9 bases between the germline ends. There are 12 residues in the CDR3. Germline V gives CDR1 LNHDA, CDR2 SQIVND (reference sequence). The CDR3 here is CASKDSDTEAFF. CDR3 bases: TGTGCCAGTAAGGACAGTGACACTGAAGCTTTCTTT.

The CDR3 DNA reads TGTGCCAGCAGTTTTATTGGCAGCTCCTACGAGCAGTACTTC. Amino acids: CASSFIGSSYEQYF. This chain connects TRBV27 to TRBJ2-7, with unresolved D. The CDR3 has 14 residues. CDR1 is MNHEY, CDR2 SMNVEV, per germline (reference sequence). V gave up 3 bases and J gave up 0 bases, with 9 bases separating them.

The chain carries TRBV5-1 and TRBJ1-1; TRBD1 agrees at 10 bases. Trimming cost V 5 bases and J 4 bases; bases outside gene matches: 8. The CDR3 contains 15 residues. Germline CDR1 reads SGHRS; CDR2 reads YFSETQ. The CDR3 sequence is CASRSRQGAITEAFF. In nucleotides, the CDR3 is TGCGCCAGCAGATCGAGACAGGGGGCCATCACTGAAGCTTTCTTT.

This rearrangement joins TRBV18 to TRBJ2-2; 7 bases are shared with TRBD1. The junction had 9 bases not matched to a gene; V was cut back by 6 bases and J by 5 bases. Germline V gives CDR1 KGHSH, CDR2 LQKENI. This CDR3 comprises 15 residues. The CDR3 region is CASSQKQGETGELFF. CDR3 DNA: TGTGCCAGCTCCCAGAAGCAGGGGGAAACCGGGGAGCTGTTTTTT.

Here the CDR3 DNA reads TGTGCCAGCAGCGCCAGCTGGGGCGGGAACACCGGGGAGCTGTTTTTT. Translating gives CASSASWGGNTGELFF. V gene TRBV7-3 combines with J gene TRBJ2-2, with D possibly matching TRBD1 (5 bases). Germline-derived CDR1 and CDR2 are SGHTA and FQGTGA. Trimming pared 5 bases from V and 1 base from J, leaving 14 bases between. The CDR3 is 16 amino acids.

The chain is built from TRBV7-9 and TRBJ1-1, with 7 nucleotides matching TRBD1. V was clipped by 4 bases and J by 1 base; unmatched bases: 15. Germline assignment: CDR1 SEHNR and CDR2 FQNEAQ (reference sequence). This CDR3 spans 18 amino acids. Here the CDR3 DNA reads TGTGCCAGCAGCTCCACCGTATTGGGCAGGGGGGAGAACACTGAAGCTTTCTTT. Amino acid sequence: CASSSTVLGRGENTEAFF.

The chain combines TRBV10-3 with TRBJ2-3; 9 bases are a match to TRBD1. CDR1 is ENHRY and CDR2 is SYGVKD in the germline V gene. The ends lost 5 bases at V and 4 bases at J; junction bases unmatched: 7. The CDR3 has 15 residues. The CDR3 here is CAISPGQGISDTQYF. CDR3 bases: TGTGCCATCAGTCCGGGACAGGGAATTTCAGATACGCAGTATTTT.

The chain combines TRBV4-1 with TRBJ1-2; D ambiguous. Looked up from germline, CDR1 is MGHRA and CDR2 is YSYEKL. The CDR3 runs to 14 residues. V gave up 0 bases and J gave up 3 bases, with 8 bases separating them. CDR3 sequence reads: CASSQERVDYGYTF. CDR3 bases: TGCGCCAGCAGCCAAGAGAGGGTAGACTATGGCTACACCTTC.

This clone was found a few times. The chain uses TRBV7-8 and TRBJ2-7; tentative D call: TRBD1 (6 bases). The germline V gene encodes CDR1 SGHVS and CDR2 FQNEAQ. The CDR3 covers 16 residues. V dropped 5 bases and J dropped 2 bases, with 19 bases sitting between them. CDR3 protein: CASSLRDKISTYEQYF. In DNA, the CDR3 is TGTGCCAGCAGCCTCAGGGACAAAATTTCCACCTACGAGCAGTACTTC.

The rearrangement links TRBV19 to TRBJ2-5; D not certain. Trimming stripped 4 bases from V and 5 bases from J, with 14 bases between. The CDR3 is 14 residues long. Germline CDR1 and CDR2: LNHDA and SQIVND (reference sequence). The CDR3: CASSNGLGRETQYF. The CDR3 DNA reads as TGTGCCAGTAGTAACGGGTTGGGTAGGGAGACCCAGTACTTC. The whole variable domain, filled in from reference TRBV19 and TRBJ2-5, reads DGGITQSPKYLFRKEGQNVTLSCEQNLNHDAMYWYRQDPGQGLRLIYYSQIVNDFQKGDIAEGYSVSREKKESFPLTVTSAQKNPTAFYLCASSNGLGRETQYFGPGTRLLVL.

V is TRBV20-1 and J is TRBJ1-1, with a weak D call TRBD1 (6 bases). The V gene lost 8 bases and the J gene lost 10 bases, with 17 bases spanning the gap. There are 11 residues in the CDR3. CDR1 is DFQATT, CDR2 SNEGSKA, per germline (reference sequence). In DNA form, the CDR3 reads TGCAGTTCCCTGGCTTGGGGGCGAGCTTTCTTT. Its translation is CSSLAWGRAFF.

This rearrangement joins TRBV5-1 to TRBJ2-5; D unresolved. The CDR3 has 15 amino acids. Trimming cost V 0 bases and J 2 bases, with 11 bases left between them. From germline, CDR1 is SGHRS and CDR2 YFSETQ. The CDR3 here is CASSLALGSQETQYF. The CDR3 DNA sequence: TGCGCCAGCAGCTTGGCCTTGGGCAGTCAAGAGACCCAGTACTTC.

This clone was recorded once. The CDR3 region is CSVRSTYQETQYF. CDR3 nucleotide sequence: TGCAGCGTTCGGTCCACCTACCAAGAGACCCAGTACTTC. The chain is built from TRBV29-1 and TRBJ2-5; no firm D call. The germline V and J ends were trimmed by 5 bases and 0 bases, with 10 bases remaining between them. Looked up from germline, CDR1 is SQVTM and CDR2 is ANQGSEA. CDR3 length: 13 amino acids.

The chain has TRBV12-5 and TRBJ2-3; no clear D. The germline V gene encodes CDR1 LGHNT and CDR2 FRNRAP. V shed 2 bases and J shed 6 bases, with 12 bases lying between them. The CDR3 has 14 amino acids. Written as DNA, the CDR3 is TGTGCTAGTGGTTTGATGTCTCCGCGGGATACGCAGTATTTT. Translated: CASGLMSPRDTQYF.

The rearrangement joins TRBV25-1 to TRBJ1-2; possible D gene TRBD1, 5 bases. The CDR3 runs 13 residues. CDR1 is MGHDK and CDR2 is SYGVNS in the germline V gene. With 2 bases removed from V and 5 bases from J, the gap between germline ends came to 9 bases. CDR3 in amino acids: CASSEGADYGYTF. CDR3 DNA: TGTGCCAGCAGTGAAGGGGCAGATTATGGCTACACCTTC.